This passage covers 19 T cell receptor beta chains from one sample sequenced in a study of blood T cell repertoires in COVID-19. This table comes from immunoSEQ multiplex PCR, and its TCRdb copy is limited to in-frame clones, with some not included. The repertoire has about 260,000 clones, about 89% of them found once; the top ten carry roughly 9.8%. Sequenced sample: peripheral blood. All receptors derive from a man aged 35-49 years who had recovered from COVID-19.

V usage is TRBV4-1 and J usage is TRBJ2-7; 7 nucleotides match TRBD2. This CDR3 is built from 17 residues. Germline V lookup: CDR1 MGHRA, CDR2 YSYEKL. V was clipped by 4 bases and J by 6 bases; unmatched bases: 18. This chain's CDR3 is CASSPGSTSRFDLEQYF. CDR3 in DNA: TGCGCCAGCAGCCCGGGGTCGACTAGCCGCTTTGATCTCGAGCAGTACTTC.

V is TRBV2 and J is TRBJ2-1; TRBD1 agrees at 12 bases. Germline V gives CDR1 SNHLY, CDR2 FYNNEI. The CDR3 has 15 amino acids. Trimming cost V 4 bases and J 9 bases; bases outside gene matches: 7. The DNA of the CDR3 is TGTGCCAGCAGTGCGGGGACAGGGGGCATTTTTGAGCAGTTCTTC. Residues: CASSAGTGGIFEQFF.

This chain uses TRBV10-3 with TRBJ2-6; no clear D. There are 16 residues in the CDR3. Trimming removed 6 bases at V and 4 bases at J, with 16 bases between. The germline V gene encodes CDR1 ENHRY and CDR2 SYGVKD. CDR3 region: CAIRTSLPAGANVLTF. In DNA form, the CDR3 reads TGTGCCATCAGGACCTCCCTGCCAGCGGGGGCCAACGTCCTGACTTTC.

V usage is TRBV25-1 and J usage is TRBJ1-2; D is undetermined. CDR3 length equals 13 residues. Per the germline V gene, CDR1 is MGHDK and CDR2 is SYGVNS. V was cut by 6 bases and J by 4 bases, with 12 bases left in between. CDR3 sequence (DNA): TGTGCCAGCAGCTGGACGGGATTCTATGGCTACACCTTC. Residues: CASSWTGFYGYTF.

This clone was observed once. The chain is built from TRBV7-2 and TRBJ1-5; the D gene is possibly TRBD1 (5 bases). With 5 bases removed from V and 9 bases from J, the gap between germline ends came to 20 bases. Germline-derived CDR1 and CDR2 are SGHTA and FQGNSA. The CDR3 is 15 amino acids. This chain's CDR3 is CASSPGGTGYRPQHF. CDR3 sequence (DNA): TGTGCCAGCAGCCCAGGCGGAACAGGCTATCGGCCCCAGCATTTT.

This chain links TRBV20-1 with TRBJ2-7, with D unresolved. The CDR3 consists of 10 residues. V was trimmed by 5 bases and J by 4 bases, leaving 6 bases between them. Per germline, CDR1 DFQATT and CDR2 SNEGSKA (reference sequence). The CDR3: CSAGQYEQYF. In DNA, the CDR3 is TGCAGTGCTGGGCAGTACGAGCAGTACTTC.

The chain is built from TRBV7-9 and TRBJ2-5; 10 positions match TRBD2. V lost 4 bases to trimming and J lost 2 bases; unmatched junction nucleotides: 7. CDR1 SEHNR and CDR2 FQNEAQ come from the germline V gene (reference sequence). The CDR3 is 16 amino acids. CDR3 in amino acids: CASSSHSGGRQETQYF. As DNA, the CDR3 is TGTGCCAGCAGCTCCCATAGCGGGGGGCGTCAAGAGACCCAGTACTTC.

CDR3 nucleotide sequence: TGTGCCAGCAGTTTAAGGGCAGGGGCGTCCCCCTACGAGCAGTACTTC. It codes for CASSLRAGASPYEQYF. This chain joins TRBV27 and TRBJ2-7, with a possible D match to TRBD1 (6 bases). The V gene's germline CDR1 is MNHEY and CDR2 SMNVEV (reference sequence). CDR3 length: 16 amino acids. The germline V and J ends were trimmed by 2 bases and 2 bases, with 16 bases remaining between them.

This rearrangement joins TRBV27 to TRBJ2-7; D may be TRBD1 (6 bases). This CDR3 region has 14 residues. V was trimmed by 1 base and J by 1 base, leaving 8 bases between them. The V gene's germline CDR1 is MNHEY and CDR2 SMNVEV (reference sequence). The CDR3 protein is CASSLLDRSYEQYF. For the CDR3, the DNA is TGTGCCAGCAGTTTATTGGACAGATCCTACGAGCAGTACTTC.

V usage is TRBV5-4 and J usage is TRBJ1-1, with D maybe TRBD1 (5 bases). Germline assignment: CDR1 SGHNT and CDR2 YYREEE (reference sequence). V was pared by 3 bases and J by 0 bases, with 15 bases between. The CDR3 has 16 residues. The CDR3 spells CASSSPLQTVNTEAFF. Written as DNA, the CDR3 is TGTGCCAGCAGCTCACCCCTCCAGACAGTGAACACTGAAGCTTTCTTT.

The rearrangement joins TRBV7-9 to TRBJ1-1, with D perhaps matching TRBD1 (5 bases). This CDR3 comprises 13 residues. V lost 3 bases and J lost 4, with 9 bases in between. CDR1 is SEHNR and CDR2 is FQNEAQ in the germline V gene (reference sequence). The CDR3 sequence is CASSFPGITEAFF. In DNA form, the CDR3 reads TGTGCCAGCAGCTTTCCAGGGATCACTGAAGCTTTCTTT.

V usage is TRBV5-5 and J usage is TRBJ1-5; D possibly corresponds to TRBD1 (6 bases). Deletions cut 3 bases from V and 3 bases from J, with 10 bases between. The germline CDR1 and CDR2 sequences are SGHKS and YYEKEE (reference sequence). This CDR3 spans 14 amino acids. The CDR3 nucleotides read TGTGCCAGCAGCTCCGGACAGACCAATCAGCCCCAGCATTTT. Its translation is CASSSGQTNQPQHF.

The V gene is TRBV7-2, the J gene TRBJ2-5; D not certain. The CDR3 consists of 12 residues. Germline assignment: CDR1 SGHTA and CDR2 FQGNSA. Trimming cost V 5 bases and J 5 bases, with 9 bases left between them. The CDR3 spells CASSHRPETQYF. The CDR3 DNA reads TGTGCCAGCAGCCACAGACCGGAGACCCAGTACTTC.

The CDR3 DNA reads TGCAGCGTCTCCGGGGGGGGGCAGGTGAACACTGAAGCTTTCTTT. Its protein is CSVSGGGQVNTEAFF. The J gene is TRBJ1-1, the V gene TRBV29-1, with D possibly being TRBD1 (6 bases). There are 15 residues in the CDR3. Germline assignment: CDR1 SQVTM and CDR2 ANQGSEA. Trimming stripped 6 bases from V and 0 bases from J, with 17 bases between.

The rearrangement links TRBV7-2 to TRBJ1-1; the match to TRBD1 covers 7 bases. The V gene end was trimmed by 5 bases and the J gene end by 7 bases; junction bases not matched to a gene: 10. CDR3 length: 14 amino acids. Germline CDR1 is SGHTA and CDR2 is FQGNSA. CDR3 DNA: TGTGCCAGCAGCGCCGCAGGGGGTCCCCATGAAGCTTTCTTT. Encoded protein: CASSAAGGPHEAFF. The full variable domain, rest sourced from reference TRBV7-2 and TRBJ1-1, is GAGVSQSPSNKVTEKGKDVELRCDPISGHTALYWYRQSLGQGLEFLIYFQGNSAPDKSGLPSDRFSAERTGGSVSTLTIQRTQQEDSAVYLCASSAAGGPHEAFFGQGTRLTVV.

The table lists this clone with a count of one. Within the sample, other DNA sequences also encode this same CDR3. The rearrangement uses TRBV27 and TRBJ1-2; TRBD1 matches at 8 bases. V lost 6 bases to trimming and J lost 2 bases; unmatched junction nucleotides: 2. CDR1 is MNHEY and CDR2 is SMNVEV in the germline V gene (reference sequence). The CDR3 runs to 13 residues. CDR3 nucleotide sequence: TGTGCCAGCAGCTACAGGGGGAACTATGGCTACACCTTC. It is translated as CASSYRGNYGYTF.

The chain couples TRBV19 to TRBJ2-7, with D perhaps matching TRBD2 (6 bases). There are 14 residues in the CDR3. The ends were cut back, 5 bases at V and 7 bases at J, with 18 bases in the middle. CDR1 is LNHDA and CDR2 is SQIVND in the germline V gene (reference sequence). CDR3 in amino acids: CASSLPGEAREQYF. CDR3 nucleotides: TGTGCCAGTAGTCTCCCGGGGGAGGCAAGAGAGCAGTACTTC.

The chain links TRBV5-1 to TRBJ2-7; TRBD1 agrees at 8 bases. Germline-derived CDR1 and CDR2 are SGHRS and YFSETQ. Unmatched junction bases numbered 6, after V lost 4 bases and J lost 0 bases. This CDR3 region has 15 residues. CDR3 sequence: CASSLGQDNSYEQYF. CDR3 sequence (DNA): TGCGCCAGCAGCCTGGGACAGGACAACTCCTACGAGCAGTACTTC.

This sequence joins TRBV27 and TRBJ1-6; TRBD1 aligns across 7 bases. The CDR3 is 17 amino acids. CDR1 is MNHEY, CDR2 SMNVEV, per germline (reference sequence). V shed 5 bases, J shed 2 bases, and the junction held 9 bases outside the gene matches. CDR3 DNA sequence: TGTGCCAGCAGTCCCGGGACAGACCTCACCTATAATTCACCCCTCCACTTT. This gives the protein CASSPGTDLTYNSPLHF.